These T cell receptor beta chains were read from a single sample in a study of monozygotic twins with cystic fibrosis. Libraries were prepared by immunoSEQ multiplex PCR; TCRdb keeps only in-frame clonotypes and omits some of them. The table shows about 26,000 clones, with around 96% occurring only once. The specimen was blood. These receptors all stem from a girl aged 2 to 9 with cystic fibrosis. Each CDR3 is given with its conserved first and last residue. The order of the fields is J gene, D gene, V gene, CDR3 DNA, CDR3 protein. A D gene is named only where the DNA matches it firmly.

>TRBJ2-7|NA|TRBV28
TGTGCCAGCAGCACCGGTAGGGAGTACTCCTACGAGCAGTACTTC
CASSTGREYSYEQYF
>TRBJ2-7|TRBD1|TRBV28
TGTGCCAGCGGACAGGGCTACGAGCAGTACTTC
CASGQGYEQYF
>TRBJ2-1|NA|TRBV6-5
TGTGCCAGCAGTTACTCGACGGGAAGCAATGAGCAGTTCTTC
CASSYSTGSNEQFF
>TRBJ2-7|NA|TRBV18
TGTGCCAGCTCACCCGGGACGGTGGGCTACGAGCAGTACTTC
CASSPGTVGYEQYF
>TRBJ2-7|TRBD2|TRBV7-8
TGTGCCAGCAGCTTAGTGCTAGCGGGAGATTCCTACGAGCAGTACTTC
CASSLVLAGDSYEQYF
>TRBJ2-7|NA|TRBV5-6
TGTGCCAGCAGCTCGTACCCCAGGACGGACCAGGAGCAGTACTTC
CASSSYPRTDQEQYF
>TRBJ2-7|NA|TRBV6-5
TGTGCCAGCAGTTACAAAGGGGGTTCCTACGAGCAGTACTTC
CASSYKGGSYEQYF
>TRBJ2-5|TRBD2|TRBV29-1
TGCAGCGTTGGGGGTGTGGCGGGAGGGCCAGAGACCCAGTACTTC
CSVGGVAGGPETQYF
>TRBJ2-5|TRBD1|TRBV27
TGTGCCAGCAGTTTGTTCCAGGGGGCAGAGACCCAGTACTTC
CASSLFQGAETQYF
>TRBJ2-5|NA|TRBV4-2
TGTGCCAGCAGCCAAGAGGGGGCCTATCAAGAGACCCAGTACTTC
CASSQEGAYQETQYF
>TRBJ1-1|TRBD1|TRBV27
TGTGCCAGCAGTCATGGGGACAGGCCGACTGAAGCTTTCTTT
CASSHGDRPTEAFF
>TRBJ2-7|NA|TRBV19
TGTGCCAGTAGTATAAGTGACGGGGACTACGAGCAGTACTTC
CASSISDGDYEQYF
>TRBJ2-2|NA|TRBV9
TGTGCCAGCAGCGCCTCAGGGAAGGGGAGCACCGGGGAGCTGTTTTTT
CASSASGKGSTGELFF
>TRBJ2-2|NA|TRBV5-1
TGCGCCAGCAGCGTTAGCGTGGACACCGGGGAGCTGTTTTTT
CASSVSVDTGELFF
>TRBJ2-3|TRBD1|TRBV4-2
TGTGCCAGCAGCCAATCACAGGGGGCAGATACGCAGTATTTT
CASSQSQGADTQYF
>TRBJ1-2|NA|TRBV7-3
TGTGCCAGCAGCCCGAATTCGGACACCTATGGCTACACCTTC
CASSPNSDTYGYTF
>TRBJ1-4|NA|TRBV7-8
TGTGCCAGCAGCCACGGTCCCGTCCAGACCCATAATGAAAAACTGTTTTTT
CASSHGPVQTHNEKLFF